This is a list of T cell receptor beta chains from one sample in a study of T cells in Graves' hyperthyroidism and ophthalmopathy. MiXCR was run by TCRdb on the multiplex PCR reads, yielding one entry per CDR3 protein. In the table there are approximately 420,000 distinct CDR3 sequences, about 15% of which are singletons. The sample comprised blood. These TCRs come from a woman aged 30 to 39 with Graves' hyperthyroidism. Each CDR3 is given with its conserved first and last residue. D genes are given only for firm matches. Size is omitted from some rows. Given values are once, few, many or a class for expanded clones.

CDR3 length | D gene | J gene | V gene | clone size | CDR3 protein | CDR3 DNA
14 | NA | TRBJ2-1 | TRBV30 | many | CAWSVPGAYNEQFF | TGTGCCTGGAGTGTACCGGGAGCTTACAATGAGCAGTTCTTC
14 | NA | TRBJ2-1 | TRBV29-1 | NA | CSVATLTTYNEQFF | TGCAGCGTAGCGACTCTGACTACCTACAATGAGCAGTTCTTC
15 | TRBD1 | TRBJ1-5 | TRBV28 | NA | CASSLFTGGDQPQHF | TGTGCCAGCAGTTTATTTACAGGGGGGGATCAGCCCCAGCATTTT
16 | NA | TRBJ1-1 | TRBV2 | many | CASRNTRGGRGTEAFF | TGTGCCAGCAGGAATACACGGGGCGGTCGGGGCACTGAAGCTTTCTTT
12 | NA | TRBJ2-3 | TRBV28 | once | CASRAPPDTQYF | TGTGCCAGCAGAGCCCCCCCAGATACGCAGTATTTT
14 | NA | TRBJ1-1 | TRBV27 | many | CASKTLSGQTEAFF | TGTGCCAGCAAAACCCTATCCGGACAGACTGAAGCTTTCTTT
16 | TRBD2 | TRBJ2-3 | TRBV24-1 | many | CATSDPAGGSADTQYF | TGTGCCACCAGTGATCCAGCGGGAGGTTCCGCGGATACGCAGTATTTT
17 | TRBD2 | TRBJ2-7 | TRBV5-1 | few | CASSDFPGLAVTYEQYF | TGCGCCAGCAGCGACTTCCCGGGACTAGCGGTAACCTACGAGCAGTACTTC
14 | NA | TRBJ2-4 | TRBV9 | many | CASSETSAKNIQYF | TGTGCCAGCAGCGAAACATCCGCCAAAAACATTCAGTACTTC
14 | NA | TRBJ1-1 | TRBV11-2 | many | CASSLKVRVSEAFF | TGTGCCAGCAGCTTAAAGGTGAGGGTCAGTGAAGCTTTCTTT
19 | TRBD1 | TRBJ2-1 | TRBV3-1 | many | CASSQDYAGGSLNYNEQFF | TGTGCCAGCAGCCAAGATTATGCAGGGGGTAGCTTAAATTACAATGAGCAGTTCTTC
13 | NA | TRBJ2-1 | TRBV9 | NA | CASSVEGGGEQFF | TGTGCCAGCAGCGTTGAGGGGGGGGGTGAGCAGTTCTTC
13 | NA | TRBJ1-2 | TRBV30 | many | CAWSSGGDYGYTF | TGTGCCTGGAGTTCGGGGGGGGACTATGGCTACACCTTC
14 | NA | TRBJ2-1 | TRBV12-3/TRBV12-4 | many | CASILRPPMDEQFF | TGTGCCAGCATTCTGAGGCCCCCCATGGATGAGCAGTTCTTC
16 | TRBD1 | TRBJ2-1 | TRBV7-9 | NA | CASSLGTGGPKNEQFF | TGTGCCAGCAGCTTAGGGACAGGCGGACCCAAGAATGAGCAGTTCTTC
14 | NA | TRBJ1-5 | TRBV7-8 | few | CASSFRVEDQPQHF | TGTGCCAGCAGCTTCAGGGTAGAAGATCAGCCCCAGCATTTT
16 | NA | TRBJ1-3 | TRBV5-1 | NA | CASSHGQPAGGNTIYF | TGCGCCAGCAGCCACGGACAGCCCGCGGGTGGAAACACCATATATTTT
14 | TRBD2 | TRBJ2-3 | TRBV20-1 | NA | CSASSSGITDTQYF | TGCAGTGCTAGTTCTAGCGGGATCACAGATACGCAGTATTTT
14 | TRBD1 | TRBJ1-5 | TRBV20-1 | NA | CSARGGQGGQPQHF | TGCAGTGCTAGGGGGGGACAGGGAGGTCAGCCCCAGCATTTT
14 | NA | TRBJ2-7 | TRBV11-2 | few | CASSRNEGTYEQYF | TGTGCCAGCAGCCGAAACGAGGGGACCTACGAGCAGTACTTC
16 | TRBD2 | TRBJ2-1 | TRBV12-3/TRBV12-4 | NA | CASSRLAGGSYNEQFF | TGTGCCAGCAGTAGACTAGCGGGAGGCTCCTACAATGAGCAGTTCTTC
15 | TRBD2 | TRBJ2-1 | TRBV11-3 | many | CASSYGLAGGDEQFF | TGTGCCAGCAGCTATGGACTAGCGGGAGGCGATGAGCAGTTCTTC
19 | TRBD1 | TRBJ2-5 | TRBV4-1 | many | CASSQDFNFGQGSGETQYF | TGCGCCAGCAGCCAAGATTTCAATTTCGGACAGGGGTCCGGAGAGACCCAGTACTTC
15 | NA | TRBJ1-1 | TRBV10-3 | NA | CAISEVTVMNTEAFF | TGTGCCATCAGTGAGGTTACGGTCATGAACACTGAAGCTTTCTTT
12 | NA | TRBJ2-2 | TRBV5-1 | NA | CASRGNDGELFF | TGCGCTAGCCGGGGTAACGACGGGGAGCTGTTTTTT
15 | TRBD2 | TRBJ2-5 | TRBV11-2 | few | CASSRASGTQETQYF | TGTGCCAGCAGTAGGGCTAGCGGGACACAAGAGACCCAGTACTTC